A selection of T cell receptor beta chains follows, all from one sample in a study of blood T cell repertoires in COVID-19. Data came from immunoSEQ multiplex PCR; TCRdb stores just in-frame clones and leaves some out. The data hold about 130,000 clones, with around 86% observed a single time. The specimen was peripheral blood. These TCRs come from a woman between 70 and 85 years old with COVID-19, enrolled during active disease. Each CDR3 is given with its conserved first and last residue. The D gene is left open where the match is weak. Not every row has a clone size; where given, it reads once, few, many or a size class.

DNA,CDR3,size,D,J,V
TGTGCCAGCAGCCCCCGGACAGGGGTTAACTATGGCTACACCTTC,CASSPRTGVNYGYTF,-,TRBD1,TRBJ1-2,TRBV7-9
TGTGCCACCAGCGAACCCGGGACATCCAATGAGCAGTTCTTC,CATSEPGTSNEQFF,-,-,TRBJ2-1,TRBV24-1
TGTGCCAGCAGCCAAGCAGGGGGCCTAGAAGCTTTCTTT,CASSQAGGLEAFF,once,TRBD1,TRBJ1-1,TRBV3-1/TRBV3-2
TGTGCCAGCAGCTTGGATCCAGACCAAGAGACCCAGTACTTC,CASSLDPDQETQYF,-,-,TRBJ2-5,TRBV5-4
TGTGCCAGTAGTAGCCAGGTCGATGAAAAACTGTTTTTT,CASSSQVDEKLFF,few,-,TRBJ1-4,TRBV19
TGCAGCGTCGATCAGGGTAGTTGGGCTTTCTTT,CSVDQGSWAFF,-,-,TRBJ1-1,TRBV29-1
TGTGCCACCAACGGTCTAGAGCGGGGGGGCCAGGAGACCCAGTACTTC,CATNGLERGGQETQYF,-,TRBD2,TRBJ2-5,TRBV6-6
TGTGCCAGCAGTTTAACTTCCGGCGGGACAGGGAGGAAACTGTTTTTT,CASSLTSGGTGRKLFF,-,TRBD1,TRBJ1-4,TRBV28
TGTGCCAGCTCACCAACGGGGGGGACTGAAGCTTTCTTT,CASSPTGGTEAFF,-,-,TRBJ1-1,TRBV18
TGTGCCAGCAGCCTTTTGGACAGAAGTGATTCTGGAAACACCATATATTTT,CASSLLDRSDSGNTIYF,-,-,TRBJ1-3,TRBV5-6
TGTGCCAGCAGCTTGAACCGACAGTACAATCAGCCCCAGCATTTT,CASSLNRQYNQPQHF,-,-,TRBJ1-5,TRBV5-6
TGTGCCAGCAGCGTGGACAGGGGGCTTTACAATGAGCAGTTCTTC,CASSVDRGLYNEQFF,-,TRBD1,TRBJ2-1,TRBV7-3
TGTGCCAGCAGCGCCGGGACAGGGATCAACCCTGAAAAACTGTTTTTT,CASSAGTGINPEKLFF,-,TRBD1,TRBJ1-4,TRBV9
TGCGCCAGCAGCAAGGGACAGGGTGATTCACCCCTCCACTTT,CASSKGQGDSPLHF,-,TRBD1,TRBJ1-6,TRBV5-1
TGTGCCAGCAGCTTAAGCTTTGGGACAGGGGACACCGGGGAGCTGTTTTTT,CASSLSFGTGDTGELFF,medium-sized,TRBD1,TRBJ2-2,TRBV7-3
TGTGCCAGCAGATCCCCATTAGACAGTCCTTTCTCCTACGAGCAGTACTTC,CASRSPLDSPFSYEQYF,-,-,TRBJ2-7,TRBV28
TGTGCCAGCAGTTTCACAGATTCTCGGACCGGGGAGCTGTTTTTT,CASSFTDSRTGELFF,-,-,TRBJ2-2,TRBV2
TGTGCCAGCAGCCCTACTGACAGGGCGGGTGGGAAACTGTTTTTT,CASSPTDRAGGKLFF,many,TRBD1,TRBJ1-4,TRBV3-1/TRBV3-2
TGCGCCAGCAGCTCCGGAGGGGGCCACTACGAGCAGTACTTC,CASSSGGGHYEQYF,-,-,TRBJ2-7,TRBV5-1
TGTGCCAGCAGCGCCTTCAGCGGGGGCCCCCTGAATGAGCAGTTCTTC,CASSAFSGGPLNEQFF,-,TRBD2,TRBJ2-1,TRBV11-2
TGCGCCAGCAGCTTGGATGGACACCCGAACATAGCTAACTATGGCTACACCTTC,CASSLDGHPNIANYGYTF,-,-,TRBJ1-2,TRBV5-1
TGCGCCAGCAGCCCCGGGACAGCTAATCAGCCCCAGCATTTT,CASSPGTANQPQHF,-,TRBD1,TRBJ1-5,TRBV5-1
TGCGCCAGCAGTGTTGGGGGGGCCCACAATGAGCAGTTCTTC,CASSVGGAHNEQFF,-,-,TRBJ2-1,TRBV10-1
TGCGCCAGCAGCCCAAGAGGGGGTCAGACCAACACCGGGGAGCTGTTTTTT,CASSPRGGQTNTGELFF,-,-,TRBJ2-2,TRBV5-1
TGCGCCAGCAGCCCCCGGGACAGGAGGAATGAGCAGTTCTTC,CASSPRDRRNEQFF,-,TRBD1,TRBJ2-1,TRBV5-1
TGTGCCGCACGCGGGGGGACCTACGAGCAGTACTTC,CAARGGTYEQYF,-,TRBD2,TRBJ2-7,TRBV2
TGTGCCAGCAGCTTAGGGACATCGGCCTCCTCACCCCTCCACTTT,CASSLGTSASSPLHF,-,-,TRBJ1-6,TRBV7-6
TGCGCCAGCAGCCAACTAGCGGGGGACCTAAATGAGCAGTTCTTC,CASSQLAGDLNEQFF,-,TRBD2,TRBJ2-1,TRBV5-1
TGCGCCAGCAGCTTGGGTGGAAGTAGCACTCAAGAGACCCAGTACTTC,CASSLGGSSTQETQYF,-,-,TRBJ2-5,TRBV5-1
TGTGCCAGCAGCCTCCGGCTGGGGGACAGAAGCTACGAGCAGTACTTC,CASSLRLGDRSYEQYF,-,TRBD1,TRBJ2-7,TRBV11-2
TGTGCCAGCAGTGAAACGGGGGGCAGGGAATTATACTCACCCCTCCACTTT,CASSETGGRELYSPLHF,once,-,TRBJ1-6,TRBV2
TGTGCCAGCAGTGAAAGGATGGGGAGCGAGCAGTACTTC,CASSERMGSEQYF,few,-,TRBJ2-7,TRBV25-1
TGTGCCACCAGTGAGCCCGGGGGGGATGGCGAGACCCAGTACTTC,CATSEPGGDGETQYF,-,TRBD2,TRBJ2-5,TRBV24-1
TGTGCCAGCAGTTTGCGGGGTGGGGCTGAAGCTTTCTTT,CASSLRGGAEAFF,-,-,TRBJ1-1,TRBV12-3/TRBV12-4
TGTGCCAGCAGCTCCCAACCAGTGGACTATGGCTACACCTTC,CASSSQPVDYGYTF,-,-,TRBJ1-2,TRBV7-9
TGTGCCAGCAGCTCGTCGTGGACAGGTGGTGCAGATACGCAGTATTTT,CASSSSWTGGADTQYF,-,TRBD1,TRBJ2-3,TRBV3-1/TRBV3-2
TGTGCCACCCCCCTCAGGGTGTTTCAAGAGACCCAGTACTTC,CATPLRVFQETQYF,-,-,TRBJ2-5,TRBV6-5
TGTGCCAGCAGCGCCCACCCCCAAGGACTAGCGGGGCTCTTGCAGACCCAGTACTTC,CASSAHPQGLAGLLQTQYF,-,TRBD2,TRBJ2-5,TRBV11-2
TGTGCCAGTAGTACGACAGGTAACACCGGGGAGCTGTTTTTT,CASSTTGNTGELFF,-,-,TRBJ2-2,TRBV19
TGTGCCAGCAGCTGGGGCCGGCAGGGACAAGAGACCCAGTACTTC,CASSWGRQGQETQYF,-,-,TRBJ2-5,TRBV5-8
TGTGCCAGTAAACCAGGGGAGGGCTATGGCTACACCTTC,CASKPGEGYGYTF,-,-,TRBJ1-2,TRBV19
TGTGCCAGCAGCTTTCAGACAGATGAAAAACTGTTTTTT,CASSFQTDEKLFF,-,-,TRBJ1-4,TRBV5-5
TGTGCCAGCAGCACGAGGGGGGGCTCTGGAAACACCATATATTTT,CASSTRGGSGNTIYF,-,-,TRBJ1-3,TRBV5-5
TGTGCCAGCAGATCTATTCGGGGGTACTCTGGAAACACCATATATTTT,CASRSIRGYSGNTIYF,-,-,TRBJ1-3,TRBV11-2
TGTGCCTGGAGTGTACCACTAGCGGGTTACTACGAGCAGTACTTC,CAWSVPLAGYYEQYF,-,TRBD2,TRBJ2-7,TRBV30
TGCGCCAGCAGCTTGGAAGCGGGGGCTTCCTACAATGAGCAGTTCTTC,CASSLEAGASYNEQFF,-,TRBD2,TRBJ2-1,TRBV5-1
TGTGCCAGCAGCCACCCGGACAGGACCGGGGAGCTGTTTTTT,CASSHPDRTGELFF,-,TRBD1,TRBJ2-2,TRBV7-3
TGTGCCACCAGCAGAGAAGGGAGCAGGGGCTCGGGCTACACCTTC,CATSREGSRGSGYTF,-,-,TRBJ1-2,TRBV15
TGTGCGGATCCCCATAGCCGGGACTACTACGACAATGAGCAGTTCTTC,CADPHSRDYYDNEQFF,once,TRBD2,TRBJ2-1,TRBV24-1
TGTGCCAGCAGTGAAACAGGGATGAATGAAAAACTGTTTTTT,CASSETGMNEKLFF,few,-,TRBJ1-4,TRBV2
TGTGCCAGCAGTCCCCCTGGACAGGGGGAAGCTTTCTTT,CASSPPGQGEAFF,-,TRBD1,TRBJ1-1,TRBV12-3/TRBV12-4
TGTGCTAGTAAGGGGACACGAGGGCATCCACCCCTCCACTTT,CASKGTRGHPPLHF,once,-,TRBJ1-6,TRBV12-5
TGTGCCACCACCAGGGGCTATGGCTACACCTTC,CATTRGYGYTF,-,-,TRBJ1-2,TRBV2